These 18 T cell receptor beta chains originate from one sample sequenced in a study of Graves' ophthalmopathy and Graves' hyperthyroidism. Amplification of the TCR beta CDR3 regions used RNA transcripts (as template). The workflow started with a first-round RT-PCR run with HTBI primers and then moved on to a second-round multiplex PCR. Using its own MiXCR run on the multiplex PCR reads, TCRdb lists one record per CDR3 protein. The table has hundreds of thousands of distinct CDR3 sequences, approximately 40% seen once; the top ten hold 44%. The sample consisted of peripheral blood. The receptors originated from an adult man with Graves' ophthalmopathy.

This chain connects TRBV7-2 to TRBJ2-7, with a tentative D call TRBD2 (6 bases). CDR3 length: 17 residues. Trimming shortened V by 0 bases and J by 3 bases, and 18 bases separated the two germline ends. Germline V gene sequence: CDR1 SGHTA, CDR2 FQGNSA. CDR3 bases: TGTGCCAGCAGCTTAGCGCGGGTGGGAGCGGGTGGCTACGAGCAGTACTTC. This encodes CASSLARVGAGGYEQYF.

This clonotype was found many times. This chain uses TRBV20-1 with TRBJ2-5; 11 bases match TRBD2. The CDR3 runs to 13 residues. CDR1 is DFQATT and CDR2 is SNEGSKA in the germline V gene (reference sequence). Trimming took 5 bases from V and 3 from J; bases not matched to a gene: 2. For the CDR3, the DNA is TGCAGTGCTGAGGGACTAGCGGAAGAGACCCAGTACTTC. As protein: CSAEGLAEETQYF.

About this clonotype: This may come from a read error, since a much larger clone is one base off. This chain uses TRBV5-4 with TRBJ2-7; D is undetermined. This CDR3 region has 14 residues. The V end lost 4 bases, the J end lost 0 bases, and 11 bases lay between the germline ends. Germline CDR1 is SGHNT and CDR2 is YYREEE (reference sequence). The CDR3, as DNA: TGTGCCAGCAGCCCGACACAGAGCTCCTACGAGCAGTACTTC. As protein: CASSPTQSSYEQYF.

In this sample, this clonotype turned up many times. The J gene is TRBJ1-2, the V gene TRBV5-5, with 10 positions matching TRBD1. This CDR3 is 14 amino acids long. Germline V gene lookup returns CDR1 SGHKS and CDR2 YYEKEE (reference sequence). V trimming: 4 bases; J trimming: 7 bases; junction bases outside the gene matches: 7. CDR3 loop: CASSADRGQGGYTF. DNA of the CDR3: TGTGCCAGCAGCGCAGACAGGGGGCAGGGTGGCTACACCTTC. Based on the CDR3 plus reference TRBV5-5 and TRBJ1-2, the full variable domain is DAGVTQSPTHLIKTRGQQVTLRCSPISGHKSVSWYQQVLGQGPQFIFQYYEKEERGRGNFPDRFSARQFPNYSSELNVNALLLGDSALYLCASSADRGQGGYTFGSGTRLTVV.

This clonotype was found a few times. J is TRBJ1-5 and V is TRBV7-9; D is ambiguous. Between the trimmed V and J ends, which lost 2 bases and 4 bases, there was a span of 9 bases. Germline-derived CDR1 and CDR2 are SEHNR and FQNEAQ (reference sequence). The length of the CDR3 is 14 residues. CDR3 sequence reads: CASSLQVQNQPQHF. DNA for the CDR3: TGTGCCAGCAGCTTACAGGTCCAAAATCAGCCCCAGCATTTT.

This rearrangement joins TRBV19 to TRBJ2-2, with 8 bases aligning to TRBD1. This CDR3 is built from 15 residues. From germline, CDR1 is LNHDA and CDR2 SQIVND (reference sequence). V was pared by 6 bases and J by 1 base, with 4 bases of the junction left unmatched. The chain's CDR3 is CASSGQGLNTGELFF. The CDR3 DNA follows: TGTGCCAGTAGCGGACAGGGTCTGAACACCGGGGAGCTGTTTTTT.

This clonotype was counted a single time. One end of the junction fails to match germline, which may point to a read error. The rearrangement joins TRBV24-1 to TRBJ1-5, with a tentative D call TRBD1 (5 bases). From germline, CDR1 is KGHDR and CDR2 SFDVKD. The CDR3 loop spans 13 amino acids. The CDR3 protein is CASSAAQVQPQHF. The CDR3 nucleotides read TGTGCCAGCAGTGCAGCACAGGTGCAGCCCCAGCATTTT.

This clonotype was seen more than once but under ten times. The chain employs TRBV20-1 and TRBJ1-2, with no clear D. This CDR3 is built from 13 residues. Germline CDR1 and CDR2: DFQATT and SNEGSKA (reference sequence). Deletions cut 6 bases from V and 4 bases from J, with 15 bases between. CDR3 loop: CSAETGPLYGYTF. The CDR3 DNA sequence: TGCAGTGCGGAAACCGGACCGCTCTATGGCTACACCTTC.

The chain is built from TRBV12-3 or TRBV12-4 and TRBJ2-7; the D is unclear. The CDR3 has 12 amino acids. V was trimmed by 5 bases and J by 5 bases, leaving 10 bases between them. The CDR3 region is CASSTIVHEQYF. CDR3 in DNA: TGTGCCAGCAGTACGATTGTCCACGAGCAGTACTTC.

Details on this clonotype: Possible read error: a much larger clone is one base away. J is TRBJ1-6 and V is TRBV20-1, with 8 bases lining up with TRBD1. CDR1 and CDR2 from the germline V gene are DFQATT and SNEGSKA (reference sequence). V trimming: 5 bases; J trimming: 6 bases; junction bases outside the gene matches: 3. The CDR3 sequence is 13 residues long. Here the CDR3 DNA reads TGCAGTGCTCAGGGGGCGGCTAATTCACCCCTCCACTTT. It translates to CSAQGAANSPLHF.

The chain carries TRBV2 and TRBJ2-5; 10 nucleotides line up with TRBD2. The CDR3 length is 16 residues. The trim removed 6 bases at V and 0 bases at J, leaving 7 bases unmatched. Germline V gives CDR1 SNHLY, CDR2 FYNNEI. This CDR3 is CASSQGLAVNQETQYF. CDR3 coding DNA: TGTGCCAGCAGCCAAGGACTAGCGGTAAACCAAGAGACCCAGTACTTC.

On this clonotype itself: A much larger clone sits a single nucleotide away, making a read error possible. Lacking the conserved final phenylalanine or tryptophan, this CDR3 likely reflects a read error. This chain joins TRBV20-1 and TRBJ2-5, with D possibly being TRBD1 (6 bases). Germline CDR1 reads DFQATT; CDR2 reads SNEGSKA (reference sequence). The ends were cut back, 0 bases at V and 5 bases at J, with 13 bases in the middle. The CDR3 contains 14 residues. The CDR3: CSARDLGQSETQYV. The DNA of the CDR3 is TGCAGTGCTAGAGATCTCGGACAGTCGGAGACCCAGTACGTC.

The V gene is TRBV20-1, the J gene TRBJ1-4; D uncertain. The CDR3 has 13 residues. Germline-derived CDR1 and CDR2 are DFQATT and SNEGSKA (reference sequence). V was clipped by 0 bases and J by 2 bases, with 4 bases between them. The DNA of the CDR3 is TGCAGTGCTAGAGATCGGACTAATGAAAAACTGTTTTTT. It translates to CSARDRTNEKLFF.

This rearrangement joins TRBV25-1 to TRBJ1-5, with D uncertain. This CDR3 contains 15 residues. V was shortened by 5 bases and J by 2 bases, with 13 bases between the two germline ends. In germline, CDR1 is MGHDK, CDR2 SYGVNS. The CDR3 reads CASSLRSSGNQPQHF. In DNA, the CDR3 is TGTGCCAGCAGTTTGAGGTCGTCAGGCAATCAGCCCCAGCATTTT.

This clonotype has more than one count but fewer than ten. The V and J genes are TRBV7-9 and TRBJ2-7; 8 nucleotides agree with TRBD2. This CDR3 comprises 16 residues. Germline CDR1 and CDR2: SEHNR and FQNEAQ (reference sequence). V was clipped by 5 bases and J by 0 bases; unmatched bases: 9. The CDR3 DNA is TGTGCCAGCAGCCAAGATCCCAGCGGGAGCTCCTACGAGCAGTACTTC. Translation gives CASSQDPSGSSYEQYF.

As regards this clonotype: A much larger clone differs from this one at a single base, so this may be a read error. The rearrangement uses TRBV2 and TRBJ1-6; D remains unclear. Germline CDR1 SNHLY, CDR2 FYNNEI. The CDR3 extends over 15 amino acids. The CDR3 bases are TGTGCCAGCAGTGCAAACAGAAACTCGAATTCACCCCCCCACTTT. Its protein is CASSANRNSNSPPHF.

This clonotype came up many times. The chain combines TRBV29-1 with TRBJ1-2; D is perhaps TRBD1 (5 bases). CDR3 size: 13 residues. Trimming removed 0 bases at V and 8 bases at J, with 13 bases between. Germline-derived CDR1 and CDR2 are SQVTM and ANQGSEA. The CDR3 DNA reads TGCAGCGTTGAAGATCTTCAGGGCTACGGCTACACCTTC. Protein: CSVEDLQGYGYTF.

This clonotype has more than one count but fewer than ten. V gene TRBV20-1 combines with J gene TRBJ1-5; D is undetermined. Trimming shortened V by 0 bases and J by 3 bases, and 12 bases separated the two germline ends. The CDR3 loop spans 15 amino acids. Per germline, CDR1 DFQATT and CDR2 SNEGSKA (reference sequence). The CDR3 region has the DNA TGCAGTGCTAGAGAGTTCAGGAATACCAATCAGCCCCAGCATTTT. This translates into CSAREFRNTNQPQHF.